Listed below are T cell receptor beta chains from one sample, sequenced in a study of response to subunit inactivated influenza vaccine. MiXCR was run by TCRdb on the RT-PCR reads, yielding one entry per CDR3 protein. The sample contains 630,000 or so distinct CDR3 sequences, 15% to 18% of which appear only once. This sample comprised PBMCs from blood, obtained about 13 days after vaccination. These receptors came from a man aged 50 to 59 who received an inactivated influenza vaccine. Each CDR3 is given with its conserved first and last residue. Fields, in order: clone size, D gene, J gene, V gene, CDR3 protein, CDR3 DNA. D genes are given only for firm matches. The size field is filled for only some rows; it gives once, few, many or a size class.

>-|-|TRBJ1-2|TRBV20-1
CSARDGRGTHYGYTF
TGCAGTGCTAGGGACGGGAGAGGGACGCACTATGGCTACACCTTC
>few|-|TRBJ1-3|TRBV28
CASSFKGSGNTIYF
TGTGCCAGCAGTTTTAAGGGCTCTGGAAACACCATATATTTT
>few|TRBD1|TRBJ2-3|TRBV20-1
CSARDVHGTGWDTQYF
TGCAGTGCTAGAGACGTGCACGGGACAGGATGGGATACGCAGTATTTT
>few|-|TRBJ2-3|TRBV5-6
CASSPLGSDTQYF
TGTGCCAGCAGCCCCCTGGGCTCAGATACGCAGTATTTT
>few|TRBD2|TRBJ2-2|TRBV12-3/TRBV12-4
CASSRIAGGPSGELFF
TGTGCCAGCAGTCGAATAGCGGGAGGGCCTTCCGGGGAGCTGTTTTTT
>few|-|TRBJ2-2|TRBV5-1
CASSPGTLTTGELFF
TGCGCCAGCAGCCCAGGGACATTAACGACCGGGGAGCTGTTTTTT
>-|TRBD1|TRBJ1-2|TRBV12-3/TRBV12-4
CASSPRQGRLPDYGYTF
TGTGCCAGCAGTCCCAGACAGGGCCGCCTTCCAGACTATGGCTACACCTTC
>-|-|TRBJ2-7|TRBV3-1
CASSQGEGGEQYF
TGTGCCAGCAGCCAAGGGGAAGGTGGCGAGCAGTACTTC
>few|TRBD1|TRBJ2-7|TRBV20-1
CSATGQGEGQYF
TGCAGTGCTACCGGACAGGGGGAGGGGCAGTACTTC
>few|-|TRBJ1-4|TRBV19
CASADGNNEKLFF
TGTGCCAGTGCCGACGGGAATAATGAAAAACTGTTTTTT
>many|-|TRBJ2-7|TRBV3-1
CASSRGTYEQYF
TGTGCCAGCAGCCGGGGAACCTACGAGCAGTACTTC
>few|-|TRBJ2-4|TRBV3-1
CASSQASRKNIQYF
TGTGCCAGCAGCCAGGCGTCTCGGAAAAACATTCAGTACTTC
>few|TRBD1|TRBJ2-2|TRBV7-6
CASSLTGTGVHSNTGELFF
TGTGCCAGCAGCTTAACCGGGACAGGGGTTCATTCGAACACCGGGGAGCTGTTTTTT
>few|TRBD2|TRBJ2-3|TRBV20-1
CSAYLAGADTQYF
TGCAGTGCGTATCTAGCGGGGGCAGATACGCAGTATTTT
>few|TRBD2|TRBJ2-1|TRBV4-3
CASSQVWRTSGPSSYNEQFF
TGCGCCAGCAGCCAAGTCTGGCGGACTAGCGGGCCCTCCTCCTACAATGAGCAGTTCTTC
>few|TRBD1|TRBJ2-5|TRBV12-3/TRBV12-4
CASRRTTGGAETQYF
TGTGCCAGCAGGAGGACAACAGGGGGAGCAGAGACCCAGTACTTC
>few|-|TRBJ2-5|TRBV18
CASSRERETQYF
TGTGCCAGCTCACGAGAGCGAGAGACCCAGTACTTC
>few|TRBD1|TRBJ1-3|TRBV10-3
CAISEGDRINTIYF
TGTGCCATCAGTGAAGGGGACAGGATAAACACCATATATTTT
>few|TRBD2|TRBJ2-1|TRBV20-1
CSARERLAGRKNEQFF
TGCAGTGCTAGGGAAAGACTAGCGGGAAGGAAAAATGAGCAGTTCTTC
>few|TRBD1|TRBJ1-6|TRBV10-3
CATSDRDDSPLHF
TGTGCCACCTCGGACAGGGATGATTCACCCCTCCACTTT
>-|-|TRBJ2-3|TRBV11-2
CASSFRPGLNTDTQYF
TGTGCCAGCAGCTTCCGCCCGGGACTCAACACAGATACGCAGTATTTT
>-|-|TRBJ2-2|TRBV5-1
CASMHKANTGELFF
TGCGCCAGCATGCATAAAGCGAACACCGGGGAGCTGTTTTTT
>-|TRBD1|TRBJ2-1|TRBV5-6
CASSTTGGPYNEQFF
TGTGCCAGCAGCACGACAGGGGGCCCCTACAATGAGCAGTTCTTC
>many|-|TRBJ1-2|TRBV6-5
CASRGQTRGYTF
TGTGCCAGCAGAGGGCAAACTCGTGGCTACACCTTC
>few|TRBD1|TRBJ2-1|TRBV7-2
CASSPPGGPYNEQFF
TGTGCCAGCAGCCCCCCAGGGGGTCCCTACAATGAGCAGTTCTTC
>-|-|TRBJ2-7|TRBV21-1
CASPTGGPSYEQYF
TGTGCCAGTCCTACAGGGGGCCCCTCTTACGAGCAGTACTTC
>-|TRBD1|TRBJ2-2|TRBV5-5
CASSHRDRRTGELFF
TGTGCCAGCAGCCACCGGGACAGAAGGACCGGGGAGCTGTTTTTT
>few|-|TRBJ1-1|TRBV3-1
CASSLSSGTVNTEAFF
TGTGCCAGCAGCCTCAGCTCTGGGACGGTGAACACTGAAGCTTTCTTT
>few|-|TRBJ2-6|TRBV5-6
CASSLARETGANVLTF
TGTGCCAGCAGCTTGGCACGGGAGACTGGGGCCAACGTCCTGACTTTC
>few|-|TRBJ1-2|TRBV9
CASSVRDGGGYGYTF
TGTGCCAGCAGCGTCCGGGACGGTGGCGGCTATGGCTACACCTTC
>few|-|TRBJ1-5|TRBV19
CASSPTGRENQPQHF
TGTGCCAGTAGTCCAACTGGACGGGAAAATCAGCCCCAGCATTTT
>-|TRBD2|TRBJ2-3|TRBV27
CASMFAGGTINTQYF
TGTGCCAGCATGTTTGCGGGGGGGACGATAAATACGCAGTATTTT
>few|TRBD2|TRBJ2-7|TRBV27
CASSPTSGGHRSNYEQYF
TGTGCCAGCAGTCCGACTAGCGGGGGGCATCGGAGTAACTACGAGCAGTACTTC
>few|-|TRBJ2-7|TRBV10-3
CAISEGGVEQYF
TGTGCCATCAGTGAGGGGGGCGTCGAGCAGTACTTC
>few|-|TRBJ2-6|TRBV4-1
CASSLAPGGFSGANVLTF
TGCGCCAGCAGCCTCGCGCCAGGAGGATTTTCTGGGGCCAACGTCCTGACTTTC
>-|TRBD2|TRBJ2-7|TRBV5-1
CASSFGTSEYEQYF
TGCGCCAGCAGCTTTGGGACTAGCGAATACGAGCAGTACTTC
>-|-|TRBJ2-7|TRBV5-1
CASSLGLGTILDYEQYF
TGCGCCAGCAGCTTGGGCCTGGGGACCATTCTAGACTACGAGCAGTACTTC
>-|-|TRBJ2-7|TRBV7-3
CASSASRAGVTYEQYF
TGTGCCAGCAGCGCCAGTCGGGCAGGGGTTACCTACGAGCAGTACTTC
>few|-|TRBJ2-7|TRBV7-9
CASSLAGVASREQYF
TGTGCCAGCAGCTTAGCCGGGGTGGCTAGCCGCGAGCAGTACTTC
>-|-|TRBJ2-7|TRBV9
CASSVDQGLLYEQYF
TGTGCCAGCAGCGTAGACCAGGGGCTATTATACGAGCAGTACTTC
>-|TRBD2|TRBJ2-7|TRBV12-3/TRBV12-4
CASSTSGRSFYEQYF
TGTGCCAGCAGCACCAGCGGGAGATCTTTCTACGAGCAGTACTTC
>many|TRBD1|TRBJ1-1|TRBV7-2
CASSLQGTMNTEAFF
TGTGCCAGCAGTTTACAGGGGACGATGAACACTGAAGCTTTCTTT
>-|TRBD2|TRBJ2-3|TRBV5-6
CASSQGLAPDTDTQYF
TGTGCCAGCAGCCAGGGACTAGCTCCCGACACAGATACGCAGTATTTT
>few|-|TRBJ2-1|TRBV7-9
CASSLASGQRRNEQFF
TGTGCCAGCAGCTTAGCCAGCGGGCAGCGTAGAAATGAGCAGTTCTTC
>-|TRBD1|TRBJ2-1|TRBV29-1
CSVAGTGLYNEQFF
TGCAGCGTTGCCGGGACAGGGTTGTACAATGAGCAGTTCTTC